This is a list of T cell receptor beta chains from one sample in a study of cytomegalovirus exposure and HLA in healthy donors. Some clones are missing from TCRdb's copy, which holds only in-frame ones; the method was immunoSEQ multiplex PCR. The sample lists about 78,000 clones; roughly three quarters were seen once. Sequencing input: PBMCs. These receptors were taken from a woman in her forties or fifties in good health and CMV-seropositive. CDR3s include the opening cysteine and the closing phenylalanine or tryptophan. The D gene is left open where the match is weak. Clone size is not always given. Where it is, it says once, few, many or a class for expanded clones.

CDR3 protein: CAWRGQGGAYEQYF; CDR3 DNA: TGTGCCTGGAGGGGACAGGGAGGCGCCTACGAGCAGTACTTC; D gene: TRBD1; V gene: TRBV30; J gene: TRBJ2-7; clone size: -
CDR3 protein: CASSQGGRNRGRGAEAFF; CDR3 DNA: TGCGCCAGCAGCCAAGGTGGCCGAAACAGGGGGCGCGGAGCTGAAGCTTTCTTT; D gene: TRBD1; V gene: TRBV4-1; J gene: TRBJ1-1; clone size: -
CDR3 protein: CSVGQGQETQYF; CDR3 DNA: TGCAGCGTTGGACAGGGCCAAGAGACCCAGTACTTC; D gene: TRBD1; V gene: TRBV29-1; J gene: TRBJ2-5; clone size: -
CDR3 protein: CASSGRSRPRNEQFF; CDR3 DNA: TGTGCCAGCAGCGGTCGGTCCCGCCCCCGCAATGAGCAGTTCTTC; D gene: -; V gene: TRBV7-9; J gene: TRBJ2-1; clone size: few
CDR3 protein: CASSQGAGYNSPLHF; CDR3 DNA: TGTGCCAGCAGTCAGGGGGCAGGTTATAATTCACCCCTCCACTTT; D gene: TRBD1; V gene: TRBV11-2; J gene: TRBJ1-6; clone size: -
CDR3 protein: CASSLITLSGGQETQYF; CDR3 DNA: TGCGCCAGCAGCTTGATCACTCTTAGCGGAGGACAAGAGACCCAGTACTTC; D gene: -; V gene: TRBV5-1; J gene: TRBJ2-5; clone size: -
CDR3 protein: CSVARGPYEQYF; CDR3 DNA: TGCAGCGTTGCCAGGGGGCCCTACGAGCAGTACTTC; D gene: TRBD1; V gene: TRBV29-1; J gene: TRBJ2-7; clone size: -
CDR3 protein: CASSLAGGELFF; CDR3 DNA: TGTGCCAGCAGCTTAGCGGGCGGGGAGCTGTTTTTT; D gene: -; V gene: TRBV11-2; J gene: TRBJ2-2; clone size: few
CDR3 protein: CASSPPTGGIGQPQHF; CDR3 DNA: TGTGCCAGCTCACCACCTACAGGGGGGATAGGTCAGCCCCAGCATTTT; D gene: TRBD1; V gene: TRBV18; J gene: TRBJ1-5; clone size: -
CDR3 protein: CASSSDSLSGNTIYF; CDR3 DNA: TGCGCCAGCAGCTCCGACAGTCTCTCTGGAAACACCATATATTTT; D gene: -; V gene: TRBV5-1; J gene: TRBJ1-3; clone size: -
CDR3 protein: CASSIDRGANQPQHF; CDR3 DNA: TGTGCCAGCAGCATCGACAGGGGGGCGAATCAGCCCCAGCATTTT; D gene: TRBD1; V gene: TRBV11-3; J gene: TRBJ1-5; clone size: -
CDR3 protein: CASSQAATEAFF; CDR3 DNA: TGTGCCAGCTCACAAGCGGCTACTGAAGCTTTCTTT; D gene: -; V gene: TRBV18; J gene: TRBJ1-1; clone size: -
CDR3 protein: CASRPFVSGRAAEQFF; CDR3 DNA: TGTGCCAGCAGGCCTTTTGTTAGCGGGAGGGCCGCTGAGCAGTTCTTC; D gene: TRBD2; V gene: TRBV2; J gene: TRBJ2-1; clone size: -
CDR3 protein: CASSLSGHLNTEAFF; CDR3 DNA: TGTGCCAGCAGTTTATCTGGACACTTGAACACTGAAGCTTTCTTT; D gene: -; V gene: TRBV27; J gene: TRBJ1-1; clone size: -
CDR3 protein: CASSLFGGTGANVLTF; CDR3 DNA: TGTGCCAGCAGCTTATTTGGCGGGACTGGGGCCAACGTCCTGACTTTC; D gene: -; V gene: TRBV5-8; J gene: TRBJ2-6; clone size: few
CDR3 protein: CVKRHPEETQYF; CDR3 DNA: TGTGTTAAGCGGCATCCCGAAGAGACCCAGTACTTC; D gene: -; V gene: TRBV6-5; J gene: TRBJ2-5; clone size: few
CDR3 protein: CASSEGHFTDTQYF; CDR3 DNA: TGTGCCAGCAGCGAGGGACACTTCACAGATACGCAGTATTTT; D gene: -; V gene: TRBV7-3; J gene: TRBJ2-3; clone size: -
CDR3 protein: CASSQAPTGVQPQHF; CDR3 DNA: TGCGCCAGCAGCCAAGCCCCCACAGGGGTTCAGCCCCAGCATTTT; D gene: TRBD1; V gene: TRBV4-1; J gene: TRBJ1-5; clone size: -
CDR3 protein: CASQGVGSPLHF; CDR3 DNA: TGTGCCAGCCAGGGGGTTGGTTCACCCCTCCACTTT; D gene: TRBD1; V gene: TRBV2; J gene: TRBJ1-6; clone size: once
CDR3 protein: CASSLGIGRGATNEKLFF; CDR3 DNA: TGTGCCAGCAGCTTAGGTATCGGCAGGGGAGCAACTAATGAAAAACTGTTTTTT; D gene: -; V gene: TRBV11-3; J gene: TRBJ1-4; clone size: -
CDR3 protein: CASSLSVVDTEAFF; CDR3 DNA: TGCGCCAGCAGCTTGTCAGTGGTGGACACTGAAGCTTTCTTT; D gene: -; V gene: TRBV5-1; J gene: TRBJ1-1; clone size: -
CDR3 protein: CASSRQGGQPQHF; CDR3 DNA: TGTGCCAGCAGCCGACAGGGCGGTCAGCCCCAGCATTTT; D gene: TRBD1; V gene: TRBV6-5; J gene: TRBJ1-5; clone size: -
CDR3 protein: CASSLGGLGRRDTQYF; CDR3 DNA: TGTGCCAGCAGCCTCGGTGGACTAGGTCGGAGGGATACGCAGTATTTT; D gene: TRBD2; V gene: TRBV7-9; J gene: TRBJ2-3; clone size: once
CDR3 protein: CASSPLTGASSGNTIYF; CDR3 DNA: TGTGCCAGCTCACCCCTGACAGGTGCGAGCTCTGGAAACACCATATATTTT; D gene: -; V gene: TRBV18; J gene: TRBJ1-3; clone size: -
CDR3 protein: CASKAGRGGLSLYTDTQYF; CDR3 DNA: TGTGCCAGTAAGGCGGGGCGGGGGGGCCTGTCCTTATACACAGATACGCAGTATTTT; D gene: TRBD2; V gene: TRBV19; J gene: TRBJ2-3; clone size: -
CDR3 protein: CASSLEGRAYEQYF; CDR3 DNA: TGCGCCAGCAGCTTGGAAGGCAGGGCCTACGAGCAGTACTTC; D gene: -; V gene: TRBV5-1; J gene: TRBJ2-7; clone size: -
CDR3 protein: CASSEGTSGRPTDTQYF; CDR3 DNA: TGTGCCAGCAGTGAAGGGACTAGCGGGAGGCCCACAGATACGCAGTATTTT; D gene: TRBD2; V gene: TRBV6-1; J gene: TRBJ2-3; clone size: -
CDR3 protein: CASSLAGISYEQYF; CDR3 DNA: TGTGCCAGCAGCTTAGCCGGGATTTCCTACGAGCAGTACTTC; D gene: -; V gene: TRBV7-8; J gene: TRBJ2-7; clone size: -
CDR3 protein: CASSGDRVDYGYTF; CDR3 DNA: TGTGCCAGCAGTGGGGACAGGGTCGACTATGGCTACACCTTC; D gene: TRBD1; V gene: TRBV6-1; J gene: TRBJ1-2; clone size: once
CDR3 protein: CASSAGLVNIQYF; CDR3 DNA: TGTGCCAGCAGTGCGGGACTCGTAAACATTCAGTACTTC; D gene: -; V gene: TRBV6-5; J gene: TRBJ2-4; clone size: -
CDR3 protein: CAWSLGYEQYF; CDR3 DNA: TGTGCCTGGAGTCTCGGCTACGAGCAGTACTTC; D gene: -; V gene: TRBV30; J gene: TRBJ2-7; clone size: once
CDR3 protein: CASSSADREGGYTF; CDR3 DNA: TGTGCCAGCAGTTCGGCTGACAGGGAAGGTGGCTACACCTTC; D gene: TRBD1; V gene: TRBV6-5; J gene: TRBJ1-2; clone size: -
CDR3 protein: CAWSHGSSGNTIYF; CDR3 DNA: TGTGCCTGGAGTCACGGGAGCTCTGGAAACACCATATATTTT; D gene: -; V gene: TRBV30; J gene: TRBJ1-3; clone size: -
CDR3 protein: CASSPRGQGEGYTF; CDR3 DNA: TGTGCCAGCTCACCACGCGGACAGGGAGAAGGCTACACCTTC; D gene: TRBD1; V gene: TRBV18; J gene: TRBJ1-2; clone size: -
CDR3 protein: CASSYASQETQYF; CDR3 DNA: TGTGCCAGCAGTTACGCGAGCCAAGAGACCCAGTACTTC; D gene: -; V gene: TRBV6-5; J gene: TRBJ2-5; clone size: -
CDR3 protein: CSAGTQYF; CDR3 DNA: TGCAGTGCCGGGACCCAGTACTTC; D gene: -; V gene: TRBV20-1; J gene: TRBJ2-5; clone size: -
CDR3 protein: CASTESEVTEAFF; CDR3 DNA: TGCGCCAGCACCGAGTCGGAGGTCACTGAAGCTTTCTTT; D gene: -; V gene: TRBV10-1; J gene: TRBJ1-1; clone size: -
CDR3 protein: CASSPRMGGGYGYTF; CDR3 DNA: TGTGCCAGCAGTCCCCGTATGGGGGGTGGCTATGGCTACACCTTC; D gene: -; V gene: TRBV6-4; J gene: TRBJ1-2; clone size: -
CDR3 protein: CSVEIYSNYGYTF; CDR3 DNA: TGCAGCGTTGAAATTTACAGTAACTATGGCTACACCTTC; D gene: -; V gene: TRBV29-1; J gene: TRBJ1-2; clone size: -
CDR3 protein: CASAGTGYNEQFF; CDR3 DNA: TGCGCCAGCGCCGGGACAGGCTACAATGAGCAGTTCTTC; D gene: TRBD1; V gene: TRBV5-1; J gene: TRBJ2-1; clone size: -
CDR3 protein: CASRTGGSTDTQYF; CDR3 DNA: TGTGCCAGCAGGACAGGAGGCTCGACAGATACGCAGTATTTT; D gene: -; V gene: TRBV6-5; J gene: TRBJ2-3; clone size: once
CDR3 protein: CAISETPDIEAFF; CDR3 DNA: TGTGCCATCAGTGAGACGCCCGACATCGAAGCTTTCTTT; D gene: -; V gene: TRBV10-3; J gene: TRBJ1-1; clone size: -
CDR3 protein: CASSFGGPPSTDTQYF; CDR3 DNA: TGTGCCAGCAGCTTCGGGGGACCCCCTAGCACAGATACGCAGTATTTT; D gene: -; V gene: TRBV7-3; J gene: TRBJ2-3; clone size: -
CDR3 protein: CASSLQGNYGYTF; CDR3 DNA: TGTGCCAGCAGTTTACAGGGGAACTATGGCTACACCTTC; D gene: -; V gene: TRBV27; J gene: TRBJ1-2; clone size: -
CDR3 protein: CASSVGSGRVLKQFF; CDR3 DNA: TGTGCCAGCAGCGTAGGTAGCGGGAGGGTGCTCAAGCAGTTCTTC; D gene: TRBD2; V gene: TRBV7-9; J gene: TRBJ2-1; clone size: -
CDR3 protein: CASSEALQAGGLEETQYF; CDR3 DNA: TGTGCCAGCAGTGAAGCGCTTCAGGCGGGAGGGCTGGAAGAGACCCAGTACTTC; D gene: TRBD2; V gene: TRBV2; J gene: TRBJ2-5; clone size: -
CDR3 protein: CAWSIGTGNNQPQHF; CDR3 DNA: TGTGCCTGGAGTATAGGGACAGGGAACAATCAGCCCCAGCATTTT; D gene: TRBD1; V gene: TRBV30; J gene: TRBJ1-5; clone size: -
CDR3 protein: CASSLEGRLSNYGYTF; CDR3 DNA: TGTGCCAGCAGTTTAGAGGGCAGGCTTTCTAACTATGGCTACACCTTC; D gene: -; V gene: TRBV27; J gene: TRBJ1-2; clone size: -
CDR3 protein: CAWSRDSQETQYF; CDR3 DNA: TGTGCCTGGAGTCGTGACAGCCAAGAGACCCAGTACTTC; D gene: -; V gene: TRBV30; J gene: TRBJ2-5; clone size: -
CDR3 protein: CASSPSGGAGTGELFF; CDR3 DNA: TGTGCCAGCAGCCCGAGCGGGGGGGCTGGCACCGGGGAGCTGTTTTTT; D gene: TRBD2; V gene: TRBV9; J gene: TRBJ2-2; clone size: -
CDR3 protein: CASSTRETDTQYF; CDR3 DNA: TGTGCCAGCAGCACTAGGGAGACAGATACGCAGTATTTT; D gene: -; V gene: TRBV6-4; J gene: TRBJ2-3; clone size: -
CDR3 protein: CASSDGTIMNTEAFF; CDR3 DNA: TGTGCCAGTAGTGACGGGACAATAATGAACACTGAAGCTTTCTTT; D gene: -; V gene: TRBV19; J gene: TRBJ1-1; clone size: -
CDR3 protein: CATSPLGRGNSGANVLTF; CDR3 DNA: TGTGCCACCAGCCCTCTGGGCAGGGGTAACTCTGGGGCCAACGTCCTGACTTTC; D gene: -; V gene: TRBV15; J gene: TRBJ2-6; clone size: once
CDR3 protein: CASRAGRGNTIYF; CDR3 DNA: TGTGCCAGCAGAGCAGGGCGCGGAAACACCATATATTTT; D gene: -; V gene: TRBV5-4; J gene: TRBJ1-3; clone size: -